This TCR beta chain derives from a study of T cell repertoires in cytomegalovirus infection. Findings and limits, study-wide: Dominant in the ex vivo response were TCR beta clonotypes restricted by HLA-C and specific for CMV.

The germline CDR1 and CDR2 sequences are SGHAT and FQNNGV. Trimming removed 4 bases at V and 0 bases at J, with 13 bases between. This CDR3 is built from 16 residues. This clonotype was observed at least ten times. Its antigen remains unknown. TCRdb re-called the reads with MiXCR, one entry per CDR3 protein. The sample holds 750,000 to 950,000 distinct CDR3 sequences, under 35% seen once. This sample comprised cultured CD8+ T cells from PBMCs, obtained from culture after CMV antigen stimulation. The chain links TRBV11-2 to TRBJ2-1; no definite D call. This sequence was found in a human donor in good health (CMV status not recorded). Some clones in this sample may be carry-over from other donors' samples. CDR3 in amino acids: CASSSSPQSSYNEQFF. The DNA of the CDR3 is TGTGCCAGCAGCTCATCCCCACAAAGCTCCTACAATGAGCAGTTCTTC.